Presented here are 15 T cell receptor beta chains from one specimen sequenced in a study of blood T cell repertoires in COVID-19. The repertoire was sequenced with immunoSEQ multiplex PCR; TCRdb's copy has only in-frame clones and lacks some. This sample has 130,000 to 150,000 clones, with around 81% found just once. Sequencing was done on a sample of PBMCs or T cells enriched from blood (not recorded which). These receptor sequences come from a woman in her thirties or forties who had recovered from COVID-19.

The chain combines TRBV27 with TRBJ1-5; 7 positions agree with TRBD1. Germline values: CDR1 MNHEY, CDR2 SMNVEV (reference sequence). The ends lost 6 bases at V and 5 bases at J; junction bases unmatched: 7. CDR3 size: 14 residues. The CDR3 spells CASRPYRGDQPQHF. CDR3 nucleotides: TGTGCCAGCAGGCCCTACAGGGGCGATCAGCCCCAGCATTTT.

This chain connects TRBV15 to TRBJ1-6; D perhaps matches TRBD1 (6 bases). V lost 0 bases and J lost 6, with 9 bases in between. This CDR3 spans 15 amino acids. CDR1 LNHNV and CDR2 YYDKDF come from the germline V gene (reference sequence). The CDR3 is CATSRDAGVNSPLHF. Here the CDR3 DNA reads TGTGCCACCAGCAGAGATGCAGGGGTTAATTCACCCCTCCACTTT. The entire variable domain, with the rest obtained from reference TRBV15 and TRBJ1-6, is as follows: DAMVIQNPRYQVTQFGKPVTLSCSQTLNHNVMYWYQQKSSQAPKLLFHYYDKDFNNEADTPDNFQSRRPNTSFCFLDIRSPGLGDTAMYLCATSRDAGVNSPLHFGNGTRLTVT.

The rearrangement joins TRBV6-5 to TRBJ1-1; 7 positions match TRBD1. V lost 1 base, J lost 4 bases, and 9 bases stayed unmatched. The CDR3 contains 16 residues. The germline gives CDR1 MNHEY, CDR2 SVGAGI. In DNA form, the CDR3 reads TGTGCCAGCAGTTACTATGAGACAGGGTATGGCACTGAAGCTTTCTTT. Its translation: CASSYYETGYGTEAFF.

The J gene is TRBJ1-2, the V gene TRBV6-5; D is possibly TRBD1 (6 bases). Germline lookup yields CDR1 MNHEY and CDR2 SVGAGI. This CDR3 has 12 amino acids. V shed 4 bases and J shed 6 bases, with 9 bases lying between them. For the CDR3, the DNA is TGTGCCAGCAGTTCCTACAGGGATGGCTACACCTTC. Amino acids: CASSSYRDGYTF.

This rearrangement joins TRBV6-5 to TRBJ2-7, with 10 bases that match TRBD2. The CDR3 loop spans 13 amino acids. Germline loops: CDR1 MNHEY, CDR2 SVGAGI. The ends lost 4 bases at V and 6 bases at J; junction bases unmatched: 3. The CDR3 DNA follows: TGTGCCAGCAGTTCCGGACTAGCGGCCGAGCAGTACTTC. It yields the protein CASSSGLAAEQYF.

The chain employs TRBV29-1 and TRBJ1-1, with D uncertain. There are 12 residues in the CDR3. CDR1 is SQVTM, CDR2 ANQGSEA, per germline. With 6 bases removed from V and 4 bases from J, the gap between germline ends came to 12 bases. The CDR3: CSVSRRGTEAFF. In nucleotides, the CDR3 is TGCAGCGTGTCCCGGCGAGGCACTGAAGCTTTCTTT.

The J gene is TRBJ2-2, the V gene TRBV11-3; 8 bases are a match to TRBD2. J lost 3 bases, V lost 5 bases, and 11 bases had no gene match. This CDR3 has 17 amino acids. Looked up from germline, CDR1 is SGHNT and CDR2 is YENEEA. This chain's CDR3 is CASSRTPAGVYTGELFF. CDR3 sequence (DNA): TGTGCCAGCAGCCGCACGCCAGCGGGGGTTTACACCGGGGAGCTGTTTTTT.

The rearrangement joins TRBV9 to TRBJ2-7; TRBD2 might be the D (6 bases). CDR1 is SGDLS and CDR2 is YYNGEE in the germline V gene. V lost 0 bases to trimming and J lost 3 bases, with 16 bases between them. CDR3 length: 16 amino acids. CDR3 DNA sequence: TGTGCCAGCAGCGTAGCTGGCGGCGGCGGGAACTACGAGCAGTACTTC. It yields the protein CASSVAGGGGNYEQYF.

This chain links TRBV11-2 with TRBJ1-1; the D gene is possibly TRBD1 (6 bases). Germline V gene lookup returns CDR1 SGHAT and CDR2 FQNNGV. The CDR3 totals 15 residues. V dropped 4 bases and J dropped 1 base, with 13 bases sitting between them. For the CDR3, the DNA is TGTGCCAGCAGCTCCACAGGGACCGGGAACACTGAAGCTTTCTTT. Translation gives CASSSTGTGNTEAFF.

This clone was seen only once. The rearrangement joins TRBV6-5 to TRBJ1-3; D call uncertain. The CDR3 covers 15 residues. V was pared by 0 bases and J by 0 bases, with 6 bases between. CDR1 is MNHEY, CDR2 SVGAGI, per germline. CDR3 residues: CASSYSRDSGNTIYF. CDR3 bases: TGTGCCAGCAGTTACTCCCGCGACTCTGGAAACACCATATATTTT.

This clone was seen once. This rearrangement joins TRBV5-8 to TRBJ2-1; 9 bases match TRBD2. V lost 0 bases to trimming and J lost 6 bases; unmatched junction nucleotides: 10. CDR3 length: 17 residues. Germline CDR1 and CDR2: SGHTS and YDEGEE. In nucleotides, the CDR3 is TGTGCCAGCAGCTTGGAGGGCGGGGGGGCCGGAATCAATGAGCAGTTCTTC. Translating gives CASSLEGGGAGINEQFF.

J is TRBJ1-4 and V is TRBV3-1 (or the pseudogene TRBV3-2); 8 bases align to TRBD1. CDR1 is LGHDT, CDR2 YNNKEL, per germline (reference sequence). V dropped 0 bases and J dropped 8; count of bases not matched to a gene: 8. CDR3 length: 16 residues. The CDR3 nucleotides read TGTGCCAGCAGCCAAGATTCAGGGGGCGGTGGGGAAAAACTGTTTTTT. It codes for CASSQDSGGGGEKLFF.

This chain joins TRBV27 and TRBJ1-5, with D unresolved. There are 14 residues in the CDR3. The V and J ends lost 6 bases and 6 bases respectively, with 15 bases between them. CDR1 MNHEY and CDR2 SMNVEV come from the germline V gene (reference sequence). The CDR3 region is CASSPDRGSQPQHF. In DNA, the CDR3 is TGTGCCAGCAGCCCGGACCGCGGGAGTCAGCCCCAGCATTTT.

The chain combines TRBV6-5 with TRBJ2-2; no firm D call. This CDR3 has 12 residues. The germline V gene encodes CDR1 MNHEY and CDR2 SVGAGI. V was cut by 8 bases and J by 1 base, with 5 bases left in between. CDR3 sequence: CASGQNTGELFF. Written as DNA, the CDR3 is TGTGCCAGCGGCCAGAACACCGGGGAGCTGTTTTTT.

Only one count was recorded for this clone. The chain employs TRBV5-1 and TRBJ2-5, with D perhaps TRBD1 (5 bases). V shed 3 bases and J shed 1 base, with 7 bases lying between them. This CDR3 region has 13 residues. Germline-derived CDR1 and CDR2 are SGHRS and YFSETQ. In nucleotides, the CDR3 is TGCGCCAGCAGCTGGGGCTCCCAAGAGACCCAGTACTTC. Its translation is CASSWGSQETQYF.